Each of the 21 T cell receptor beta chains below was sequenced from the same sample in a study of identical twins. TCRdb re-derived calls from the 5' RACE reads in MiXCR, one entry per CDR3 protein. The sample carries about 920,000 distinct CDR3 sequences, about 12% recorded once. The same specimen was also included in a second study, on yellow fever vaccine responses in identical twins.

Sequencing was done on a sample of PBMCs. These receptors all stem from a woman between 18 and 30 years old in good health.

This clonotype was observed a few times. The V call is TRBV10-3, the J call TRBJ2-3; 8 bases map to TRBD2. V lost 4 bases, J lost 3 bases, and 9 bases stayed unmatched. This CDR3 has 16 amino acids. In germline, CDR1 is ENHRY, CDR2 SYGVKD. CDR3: CAISASGGPGTDTQYF. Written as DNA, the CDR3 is TGTGCCATCAGTGCTTCGGGAGGGCCCGGAACAGATACGCAGTATTTT.

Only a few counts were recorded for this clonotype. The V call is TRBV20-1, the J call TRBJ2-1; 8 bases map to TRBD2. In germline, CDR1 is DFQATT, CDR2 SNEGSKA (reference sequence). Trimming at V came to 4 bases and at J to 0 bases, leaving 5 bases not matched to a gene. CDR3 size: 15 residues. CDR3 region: CSATVAGFSYNEQFF. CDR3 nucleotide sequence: TGCAGTGCTACCGTAGCGGGGTTCTCCTACAATGAGCAGTTCTTC.

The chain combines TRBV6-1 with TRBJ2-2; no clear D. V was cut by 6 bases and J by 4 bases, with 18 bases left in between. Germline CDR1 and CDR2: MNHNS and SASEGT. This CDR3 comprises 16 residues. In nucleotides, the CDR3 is TGTGCCAGCAGCCCCGGGCTCCAACGGAGCACCGGGGAGCTGTTTTTT. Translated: CASSPGLQRSTGELFF.

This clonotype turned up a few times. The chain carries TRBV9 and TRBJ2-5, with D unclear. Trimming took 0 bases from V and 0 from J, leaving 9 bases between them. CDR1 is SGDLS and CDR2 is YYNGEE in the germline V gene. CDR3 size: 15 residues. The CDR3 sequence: CASSVVGQDQETQYF. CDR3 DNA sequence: TGTGCCAGCAGCGTAGTTGGGCAGGACCAAGAGACCCAGTACTTC.

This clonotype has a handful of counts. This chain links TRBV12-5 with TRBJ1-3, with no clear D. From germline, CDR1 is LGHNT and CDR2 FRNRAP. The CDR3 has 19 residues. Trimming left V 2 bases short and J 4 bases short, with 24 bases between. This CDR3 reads CASGLSRPNDVIKGNTIYF. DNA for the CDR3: TGTGCTAGTGGTTTGTCCAGACCGAATGACGTAATCAAGGGAAACACCATATATTTT.

The chain's CDR3 is CASSPKTGGDTEAFF. In DNA form, the CDR3 reads TGTGCCAGCAGCCCAAAGACAGGGGGGGACACTGAAGCTTTCTTT. The J gene is TRBJ1-1, the V gene TRBV7-9; TRBD1 agrees at 9 bases. V was pared by 5 bases and J by 3 bases, with 7 bases of the junction left unmatched. In germline, CDR1 is SEHNR, CDR2 FQNEAQ (reference sequence). There are 15 residues in the CDR3. The whole variable domain, filled in from reference TRBV7-9 and TRBJ1-1, reads DTGVSQNPRHKITKRGQNVTFRCDPISEHNRLYWYRQTLGQGPEFLTYFQNEAQLEKSRLLSDRFSAERPKGSFSTLEIQRTEQGDSAMYLCASSPKTGGDTEAFFGQGTRLTVV.

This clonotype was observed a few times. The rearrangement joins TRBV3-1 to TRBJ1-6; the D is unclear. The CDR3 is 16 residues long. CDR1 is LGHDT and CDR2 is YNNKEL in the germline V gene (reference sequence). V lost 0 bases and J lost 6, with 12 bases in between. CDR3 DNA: TGTGCCAGCAGCCAAGACTTCTGGGCGGCTAATTCACCCCTCCACTTT. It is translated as CASSQDFWAANSPLHF.

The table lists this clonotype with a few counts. This CDR3 reads CATNLQGRDGYTF. The CDR3 DNA is TGTGCCACCAACCTACAGGGGAGGGATGGCTACACCTTC. This chain links TRBV15 with TRBJ1-2, with TRBD1 identical over 7 bases. Germline CDR1 LNHNV, CDR2 YYDKDF (reference sequence). The CDR3 consists of 13 residues. V shed 7 bases, J shed 6 bases, and the junction held 8 bases outside the gene matches.

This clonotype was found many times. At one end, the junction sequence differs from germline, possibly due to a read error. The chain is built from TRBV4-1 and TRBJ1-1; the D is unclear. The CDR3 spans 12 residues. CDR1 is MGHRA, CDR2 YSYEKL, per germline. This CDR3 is CASSQDRTEAFF. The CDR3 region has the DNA TGTGCCAGCAGCCAAGATCGCACTGAAGCTTTCTTT.

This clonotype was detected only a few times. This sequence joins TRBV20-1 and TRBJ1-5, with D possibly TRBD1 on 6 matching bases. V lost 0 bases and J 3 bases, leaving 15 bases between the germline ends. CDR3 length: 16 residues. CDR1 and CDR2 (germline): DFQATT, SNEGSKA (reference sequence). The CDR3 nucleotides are TGCAGTGCTAGAGATGGGGGACAAGCGAACAATCAGCCCCAGCATTTT. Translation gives CSARDGGQANNQPQHF.

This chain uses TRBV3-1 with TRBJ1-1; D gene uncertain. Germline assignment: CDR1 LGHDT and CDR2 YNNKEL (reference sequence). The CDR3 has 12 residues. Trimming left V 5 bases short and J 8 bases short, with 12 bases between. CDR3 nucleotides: TGTGCCAGCAGCACCTGGGGAACCGAAGCTTTCTTT. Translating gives CASSTWGTEAFF.

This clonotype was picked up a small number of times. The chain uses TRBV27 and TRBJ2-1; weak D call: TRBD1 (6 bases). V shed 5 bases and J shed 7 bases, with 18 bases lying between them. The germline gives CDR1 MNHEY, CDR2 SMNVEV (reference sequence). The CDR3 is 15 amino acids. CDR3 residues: CASSDYTRGGNEQFF. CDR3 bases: TGTGCCAGCAGTGATTACACTAGAGGGGGAAATGAGCAGTTCTTC.

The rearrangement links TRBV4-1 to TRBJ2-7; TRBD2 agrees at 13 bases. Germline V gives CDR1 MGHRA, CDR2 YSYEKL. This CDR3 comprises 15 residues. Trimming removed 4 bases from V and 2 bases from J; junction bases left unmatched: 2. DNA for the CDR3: TGCGCCAGCAGCCGGACTAGCGGGAGTCCCTACGAGCAGTACTTC. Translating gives CASSRTSGSPYEQYF.

The CDR3 sequence: CSVTGRLGLNTEAFF. Here the CDR3 DNA reads TGCAGCGTTACAGGGCGCCTTGGACTGAACACTGAAGCTTTCTTT. This sequence joins TRBV29-1 and TRBJ1-1; a possible D gene is TRBD1 (6 bases). The V gene lost 5 bases and the J gene lost 0 bases, with 16 bases spanning the gap. Germline CDR1 is SQVTM and CDR2 is ANQGSEA. This CDR3 has 15 amino acids.

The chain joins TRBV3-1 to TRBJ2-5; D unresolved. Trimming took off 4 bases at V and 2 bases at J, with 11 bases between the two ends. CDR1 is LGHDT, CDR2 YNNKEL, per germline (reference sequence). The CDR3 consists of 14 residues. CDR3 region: CASSPTVDQETQYF. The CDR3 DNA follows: TGTGCCAGCAGCCCTACAGTAGATCAAGAGACCCAGTACTTC.

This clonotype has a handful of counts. The CDR3 DNA is TGCGCCAGCAGGGATGGGTACGAGCAGTACTTC. Its protein product is CASRDGYEQYF. This chain links TRBV5-1 with TRBJ2-7; D unresolved. Trimming stripped 5 bases from V and 4 bases from J, with 7 bases between. Germline loops: CDR1 SGHRS, CDR2 YFSETQ. The CDR3 has 11 amino acids. Combining the CDR3 with reference TRBV5-1 and TRBJ2-7 gives the whole variable domain KAGVTQTPRYLIKTRGQQVTLSCSPISGHRSVSWYQQTPGQGLQFLFEYFSETQRNKGNFPGRFSGRQFSNSRSEMNVSTLELGDSALYLCASRDGYEQYFGPGTRLTVT.

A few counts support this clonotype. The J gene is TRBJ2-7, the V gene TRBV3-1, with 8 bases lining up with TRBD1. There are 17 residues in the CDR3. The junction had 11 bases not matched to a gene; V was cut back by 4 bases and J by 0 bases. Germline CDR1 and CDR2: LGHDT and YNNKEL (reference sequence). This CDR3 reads CASSLKPGQENSYEQYV. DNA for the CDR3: TGTGCCAGCAGCCTAAAACCGGGACAGGAAAACTCCTACGAGCAGTACGTC.

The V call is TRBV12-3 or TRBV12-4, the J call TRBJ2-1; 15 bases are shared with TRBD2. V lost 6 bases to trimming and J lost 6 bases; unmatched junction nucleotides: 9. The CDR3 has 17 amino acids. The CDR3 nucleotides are TGTGCCAGCAGCCGGACTAGCGGGAGGGCAAGCGTCAATGAGCAGTTCTTC. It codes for CASSRTSGRASVNEQFF.

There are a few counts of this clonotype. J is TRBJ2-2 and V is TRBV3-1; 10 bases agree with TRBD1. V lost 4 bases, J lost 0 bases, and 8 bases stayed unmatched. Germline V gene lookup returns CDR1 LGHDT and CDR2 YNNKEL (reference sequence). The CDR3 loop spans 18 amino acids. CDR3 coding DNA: TGTGCCAGCAGCCCCTCAAGGGGGACAGGGGCGAACACCGGGGAGCTGTTTTTT. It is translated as CASSPSRGTGANTGELFF.

The CDR3 sequence is CASSYPPRQRNNEQFF. As DNA, the CDR3 is TGTGCCAGCAGTTACCCGCCCCGGCAGAGAAACAATGAGCAGTTCTTC. The V and J genes are TRBV6-5 and TRBJ2-1; D ambiguous. The germline V gene encodes CDR1 MNHEY and CDR2 SVGAGI. The V end was cut by 2 bases, the J end by 5 bases, with 16 bases between. CDR3 length: 16 amino acids.

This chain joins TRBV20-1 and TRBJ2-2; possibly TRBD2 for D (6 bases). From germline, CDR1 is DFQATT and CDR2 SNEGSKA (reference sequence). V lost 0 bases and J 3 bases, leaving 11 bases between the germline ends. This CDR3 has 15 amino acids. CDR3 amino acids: CSARDLREDTGELFF. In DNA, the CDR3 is TGCAGTGCTAGAGATCTCAGGGAGGACACCGGGGAGCTGTTTTTT.